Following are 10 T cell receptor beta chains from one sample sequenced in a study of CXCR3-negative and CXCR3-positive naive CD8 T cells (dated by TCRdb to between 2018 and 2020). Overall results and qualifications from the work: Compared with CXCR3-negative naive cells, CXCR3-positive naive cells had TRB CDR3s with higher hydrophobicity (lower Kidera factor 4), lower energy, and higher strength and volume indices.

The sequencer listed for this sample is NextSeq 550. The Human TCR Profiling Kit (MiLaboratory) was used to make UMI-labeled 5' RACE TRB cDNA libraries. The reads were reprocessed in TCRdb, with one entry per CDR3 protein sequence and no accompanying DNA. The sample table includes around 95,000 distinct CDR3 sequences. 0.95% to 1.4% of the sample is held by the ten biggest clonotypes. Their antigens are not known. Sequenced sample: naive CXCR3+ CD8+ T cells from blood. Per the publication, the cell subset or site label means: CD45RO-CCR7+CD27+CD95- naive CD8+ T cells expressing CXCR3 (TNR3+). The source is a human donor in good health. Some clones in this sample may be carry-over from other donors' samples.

CDR3 in amino acids: CASSKASGEAYGYTF. The chain recombines TRBV7-8 with TRBJ1-2. This CDR3 contains 15 residues. Germline CDR1 and CDR2: SGHVS and FQNEAQ.

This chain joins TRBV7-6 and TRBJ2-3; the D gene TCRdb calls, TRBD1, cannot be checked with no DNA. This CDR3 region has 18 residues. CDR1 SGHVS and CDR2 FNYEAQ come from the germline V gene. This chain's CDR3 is CASSLGGVRLISTDTQYF.

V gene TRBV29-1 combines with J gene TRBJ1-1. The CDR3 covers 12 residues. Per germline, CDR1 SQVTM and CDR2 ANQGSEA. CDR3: CSALYGYTEAFF.

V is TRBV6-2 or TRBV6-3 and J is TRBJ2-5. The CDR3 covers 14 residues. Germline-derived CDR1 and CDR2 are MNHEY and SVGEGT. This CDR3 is CASSSTSNLETQYF.

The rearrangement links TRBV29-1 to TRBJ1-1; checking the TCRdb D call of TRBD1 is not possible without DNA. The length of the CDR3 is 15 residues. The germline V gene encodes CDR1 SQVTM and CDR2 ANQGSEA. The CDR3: CSVEFNRETNTEAFF. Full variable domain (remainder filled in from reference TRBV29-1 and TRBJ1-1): SAVISQKPSRDICQRGTSLTIQCQVDSQVTMMFWYRQQPGQSLTLIATANQGSEATYESGFVIDKFPISRPNLTFSTLTVSNMSPEDSSIYLCSVEFNRETNTEAFFGQGTRLTVV.

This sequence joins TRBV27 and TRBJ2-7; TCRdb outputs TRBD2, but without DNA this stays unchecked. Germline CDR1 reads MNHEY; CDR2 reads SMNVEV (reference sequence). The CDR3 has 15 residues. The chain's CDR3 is CASSLRVRGTYEQYF.

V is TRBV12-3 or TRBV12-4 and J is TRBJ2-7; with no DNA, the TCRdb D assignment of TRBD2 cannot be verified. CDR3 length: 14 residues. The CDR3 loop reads CASKVALEGYEQYF.

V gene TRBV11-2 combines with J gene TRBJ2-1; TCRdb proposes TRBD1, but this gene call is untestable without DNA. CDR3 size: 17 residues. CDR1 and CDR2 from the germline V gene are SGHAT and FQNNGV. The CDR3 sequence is CASSVGPTNALGHEQFF. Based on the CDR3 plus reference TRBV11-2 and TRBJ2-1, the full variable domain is EAGVAQSPRYKIIEKRQSVAFWCNPISGHATLYWYQQILGQGPKLLIQFQNNGVVDDSQLPKDRFSAERLKGVDSTLKIQPAKLEDSAVYLCASSVGPTNALGHEQFFGPGTRLTVL.

The CDR3 protein is CASRYSPGQGTGELFF. V and J are TRBV7-8 and TRBJ2-2; without DNA, the TCRdb call of TRBD1 cannot be checked. The CDR3 contains 16 residues. Germline V gene lookup returns CDR1 SGHVS and CDR2 FQNEAQ.

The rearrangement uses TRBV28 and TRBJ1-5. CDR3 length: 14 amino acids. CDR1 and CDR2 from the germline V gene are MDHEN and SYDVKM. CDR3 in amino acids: CAGSGVRSNQPQHF.